The source of this TCR beta chain is a study of blood T cell repertoires in COVID-19. The wider study: Italy, Spain and the United States were the sources of the convalescent and acute COVID-19 samples. Sources were T cells, B-cell-depleted T cells, or PBMCs; the material itself was cDNA or gDNA.

This CDR3 spans 12 amino acids. From germline, CDR1 is DFQATT and CDR2 SNEGSKA (reference sequence). The V end was cut by 3 bases, the J end by 7 bases, with 13 bases between. In the study's own analysis: Estimated nucleated cell counts came from reference gene primer amplification. The assay was immunoSEQ multiplex PCR, and TCRdb's table has in-frame clones only and misses some. V and J calls and clone size are those listed in that table; D and trimming were worked out from the DNA. The sample has around 280,000 clones, 70% to 90% seen once. The receptor comes from a woman aged 50 to 60 with active or convalescent COVID-19. Material: peripheral blood. This chain links TRBV20-1 with TRBJ2-7, with D possibly TRBD1 on 6 matching bases. The CDR3 spells CSASRRGWEQYF. CDR3 sequence (DNA): TGCAGTGCTAGTCGCAGGGGATGGGAGCAGTACTTC.